This T cell receptor (beta chain) was retrieved from a study of OX40 agonist ivuxolimab in advanced cancers. Background on the study: The study gave patients intravenous ivuxolimab at 0.01 to 10 mg/kg every 2 weeks. Dose-escalation patients' cancers were hepatocellular carcinoma, melanoma, renal cell or head and neck cancer. Regarding the study as a whole: Some patients who did not respond also had low normalized T-cell clonal expansion. Relative to CD4+ cells, CD8+ T cells on average had more expanded clones.

Germline trimming cut 6 bases from V and 9 bases from J; bases unmatched to any gene: 11. The CDR3 runs to 13 residues. Germline V gene data show CDR1 as SQVTM and CDR2 as ANQGSEA. This clone was detected once. The antigen remains unidentified. Here immunoSEQ multiplex PCR was the method, and the copy in TCRdb shows in-frame clones only, minus some. The table has 35,000 to 45,000 clones, roughly 90% seen once. The sequence came from an adult with an advanced solid tumor such as melanoma, head and neck, liver or kidney cancer. The sample in question was CD4+ or CD8+ T cells sorted from blood, obtained in a trial of the OX40 agonist ivuxolimab. The chain employs TRBV29-1 and TRBJ2-1, with 7 bases that match TRBD2. The CDR3 DNA reads as TGCAGCGTCCGGGAGGCCATCCGGGGTGAGCAGTTCTTC. It encodes CSVREAIRGEQFF.